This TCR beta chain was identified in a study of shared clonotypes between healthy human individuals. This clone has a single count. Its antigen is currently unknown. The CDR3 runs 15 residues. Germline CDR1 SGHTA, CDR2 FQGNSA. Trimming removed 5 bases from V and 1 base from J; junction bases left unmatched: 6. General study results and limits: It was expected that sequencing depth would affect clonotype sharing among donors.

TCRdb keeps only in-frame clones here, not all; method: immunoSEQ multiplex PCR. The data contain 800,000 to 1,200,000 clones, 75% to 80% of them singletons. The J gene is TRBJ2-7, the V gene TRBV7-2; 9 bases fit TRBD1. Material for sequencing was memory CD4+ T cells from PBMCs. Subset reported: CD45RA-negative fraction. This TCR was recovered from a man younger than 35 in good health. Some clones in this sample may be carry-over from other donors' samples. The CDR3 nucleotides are TGTGCCAGCAGCCCGAGGGACAGGGCATCCTACGAGCAGTACTTC. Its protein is CASSPRDRASYEQYF. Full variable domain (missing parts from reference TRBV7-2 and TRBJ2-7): GAGVSQSPSNKVTEKGKDVELRCDPISGHTALYWYRQSLGQGLEFLIYFQGNSAPDKSGLPSDRFSAERTGGSVSTLTIQRTQQEDSAVYLCASSPRDRASYEQYFGPGTRLTVT.